Listed below are T cell receptor beta chains from one sample, sequenced in a study of blood T cell repertoires in COVID-19. Measured with immunoSEQ multiplex PCR; TCRdb has only the in-frame clones, and not every one. The sample carries tens of thousands of clones, about 86% recorded once. Sequencing was carried out using peripheral blood. Receptors originate from an older man with active COVID-19. Both conserved end residues are part of each CDR3. A D gene is named only where the DNA matches it firmly. Not every row has a clone size; where given, it reads once, few, many or a size class.

clone_size,j_call,v_call,d_call,cdr3_nt,cdr3_aa
NA,TRBJ2-7,TRBV5-1,TRBD1,TGCGCCAGCAGCTTGGATGAACGGGACAGGGGGCTCCTTTGGTACTTC,CASSLDERDRGLLWYF
NA,TRBJ2-3,TRBV24-1,NA,TGTGCCACCAGTGACACCTACTCAGATACGCAGTATTTT,CATSDTYSDTQYF
few,TRBJ2-7,TRBV5-1,NA,TGCGCCAGCAGCTTTATTGGCAGGCTGGTCGACGAGCAGTACTTC,CASSFIGRLVDEQYF
once,TRBJ2-1,TRBV3-1/TRBV3-2,TRBD2,TGTGCCAGCAGCCTCCCCCTAGCGGGAGGGCACAATGAGCAGTTCTTC,CASSLPLAGGHNEQFF
NA,TRBJ2-5,TRBV11-3,NA,TGTGCCAGCAGCCTCGAGGGAGAGACCCAGTACTTC,CASSLEGETQYF
NA,TRBJ2-3,TRBV2,TRBD2,TGTGCCAGCAATTCGGGACTAGCGGGAGGCCACAGCACAGATACGCAGTATTTT,CASNSGLAGGHSTDTQYF
NA,TRBJ2-1,TRBV5-1,NA,TGCGCCAGCAGCTTGGGAGGATCGAGCTCCTACAATGAGCAGTTCTTC,CASSLGGSSSYNEQFF
NA,TRBJ2-1,TRBV7-2,TRBD2,TGTGCCAGCAGCTTATTCGGGGCTGGGCTTAGCGGGACCAATGAGCAGTTCTTC,CASSLFGAGLSGTNEQFF
NA,TRBJ2-2,TRBV14,TRBD1,TGTGCCAGCAGCCCGGGGACAGGGGGCACCGGGGAGCTGTTTTTT,CASSPGTGGTGELFF
NA,TRBJ2-1,TRBV10-1,NA,TGCGCCAGCAGTGATCCTAGCCTTCCCCACAATGAGCAGTTCTTC,CASSDPSLPHNEQFF
NA,TRBJ1-1,TRBV5-1,NA,TGCGCCAGCAGCTTGGAGTTACCACAGAACACTGAAGCTTTCTTT,CASSLELPQNTEAFF
NA,TRBJ1-5,TRBV19,TRBD1,TGTGCCAGTCGGGACAGTTACAATCAGCCCCAGCATTTT,CASRDSYNQPQHF
NA,TRBJ2-1,TRBV5-6,NA,TGTGCCAGCAGCTTAGGCGGGAACCTTGCCTACAATGAGCAGTTCTTC,CASSLGGNLAYNEQFF
NA,TRBJ2-7,TRBV29-1,TRBD1,TGCAGCGTTACTTCCGGGACAGGCTACGAGCAGTACTTC,CSVTSGTGYEQYF
NA,TRBJ1-4,TRBV28,NA,TGTGCCAGCAGTTTATTCGACAGGATCGACCCAACTAATGAAAAACTGTTTTTT,CASSLFDRIDPTNEKLFF
NA,TRBJ2-7,TRBV4-2,TRBD1,TGTGCCAGCAGCCAAGAGACTACAGGGGGCTACGAGCAGTACTTC,CASSQETTGGYEQYF
NA,TRBJ2-1,TRBV2,TRBD2,TGTGCCAGCAGCGCCATCGGACTAGCGACCAATGAGCAGTTCTTC,CASSAIGLATNEQFF
NA,TRBJ2-3,TRBV13,TRBD1,TGTGCCAGCAGCTACCCCGGGACAGGGGTTGACACAGATACGCAGTATTTT,CASSYPGTGVDTDTQYF
once,TRBJ1-2,TRBV4-3,NA,TGCGCCAGCAGCCAAGAGTATTTGTCGGGGGGTTCCAGCTATGGCTACACCTTC,CASSQEYLSGGSSYGYTF
NA,TRBJ1-5,TRBV28,NA,TGTGCCAGGCCGGACAGAGGAGGCAATCAGCCCCAGCATTTT,CARPDRGGNQPQHF
NA,TRBJ1-2,TRBV28,NA,TGTGCCAGCAGTTTGGGAGGATCGGGTGGCTACACCTTC,CASSLGGSGGYTF
NA,TRBJ2-7,TRBV7-3,NA,TGTGCCAGCAGCTTAGGGTTAGGACAGCACTACGAGCAGTACTTC,CASSLGLGQHYEQYF
NA,TRBJ2-1,TRBV7-2,TRBD2,TGTGCCAGCGGGGAGACGGGGACTAGCGGGACGAATGAGCAGTTCTTC,CASGETGTSGTNEQFF
NA,TRBJ1-5,TRBV11-2,NA,TGTGCCAGCAGCTTATCAGGGGATCAGCCCCAGCATTTT,CASSLSGDQPQHF
NA,TRBJ2-7,TRBV7-2,NA,TGTGCCAGCAGCTCCACTAGCTCCTACGAGCAGTACTTC,CASSSTSSYEQYF